The rows below give T cell receptor beta chains drawn from one sample of a study of blood T cell repertoires in COVID-19. TCRdb keeps only in-frame clones here, not all; method: immunoSEQ multiplex PCR. Among 200,000 or so clones listed, about nine tenths were seen once. The material sequenced was peripheral blood. These receptors originate from a man in his sixties or seventies with active or convalescent COVID-19. The CDR3 runs from the conserved cysteine through the conserved F or W. Each record gives: V gene, D gene, J gene, clone size, CDR3 length, CDR3 protein, CDR3 DNA. D genes are given only for firm matches. Clone size is not always given. Where it is, it says once, few, many or a class for expanded clones.

>TRBV5-1|NA|TRBJ2-1|few|15
CASSLESSSYNEQFF
TGCGCCAGCAGCTTGGAAAGTAGCTCCTACAATGAGCAGTTCTTC
>TRBV2|TRBD1|TRBJ1-5|once|13
CASTIQGFQPQHF
TGTGCCAGCACCATACAGGGGTTCCAGCCCCAGCATTTT
>TRBV9|NA|TRBJ2-7|NA|16
CASSVTSGVGSYEQYF
TGTGCCAGCAGCGTAACCTCAGGGGTTGGATCCTACGAGCAGTACTTC
>TRBV5-4|NA|TRBJ2-1|once|16
CASRGAGAESYNEQFF
TGTGCCAGCAGGGGGGCGGGTGCTGAGTCCTACAATGAGCAGTTCTTC
>TRBV2|TRBD1|TRBJ2-1|NA|15
CASSEDRGTYNEQFF
TGTGCCAGCAGTGAAGACAGGGGTACGTACAATGAGCAGTTCTTC
>TRBV5-4|TRBD2|TRBJ2-7|NA|15
CASSRSWGGSGEQYF
TGTGCCAGCAGCCGGAGTTGGGGAGGGAGTGGCGAGCAGTACTTC
>TRBV19|TRBD1|TRBJ2-5|NA|14
CASSRETGWETQYF
TGTGCCAGTAGTAGAGAGACAGGGTGGGAGACCCAGTACTTC
>TRBV29-1|NA|TRBJ2-1|NA|11
CSVDTANEQFF
TGCAGCGTGGACACAGCTAATGAGCAGTTCTTC
>TRBV28|TRBD1|TRBJ2-3|NA|14
CASDRAPSTDTQYF
TGTGCCAGCGACAGGGCCCCTAGCACAGATACGCAGTATTTT
>TRBV7-8|TRBD1|TRBJ2-5|NA|15
CASSLPGTGKETQYF
TGTGCCAGCAGCTTACCCGGGACAGGGAAAGAGACCCAGTACTTC
>TRBV2|NA|TRBJ2-7|few|14
CASSSQTGSYEQYF
TGTGCCAGCAGTTCCCAGACAGGCTCCTACGAGCAGTACTTC
>TRBV2|NA|TRBJ1-2|NA|15
CASSELGDLIYGYTF
TGTGCCAGCAGTGAATTGGGCGATCTAATCTATGGCTACACCTTC
>TRBV10-3|TRBD1|TRBJ1-2|NA|13
CAIREQGADGYTF
TGTGCCATCAGAGAACAGGGGGCGGATGGCTACACCTTC